This record looks at one T cell receptor (beta chain) sequence and its context. Germline lookup yields CDR1 ENHRY and CDR2 SYGVKD. The V and J ends lost 2 bases and 4 bases respectively, with 2 bases between them. This CDR3 comprises 11 residues. MiXCR, run by TCRdb on the RT-PCR reads, gives a single entry per CDR3 protein. The sample consists of 150,000 or so distinct CDR3 sequences, about 24% of them appearing once. This sample is drawn from a study of patients and donors after allogeneic stem cell transplantation. This TCR derives from a human donor who was either an allogeneic HSCT recipient or a stem cell or donor lymphocyte infusion donor (not recorded which). It is not recorded whose cells these are; they may come from a transplant donor. Sequencing was carried out using blood, either unsorted or a sorted T cell fraction (not recorded which). The J gene is TRBJ2-5, the V gene TRBV10-3; D call uncertain. Here the CDR3 reads CAISEGETQYF. For the CDR3, the DNA is TGTGCCATCAGTGAGGGAGAGACCCAGTACTTC.